This T cell receptor (beta chain) was recovered during a study of OX40 agonist ivuxolimab in advanced cancers. Study-wide background: Subjects had a mean age of around 60 years, with a range of roughly 20 to 79; about 83% were male.

Any history of autoimmune disease or systemic immunosuppression disqualified patients. Clones were read by immunoSEQ multiplex PCR, and TCRdb kept only the in-frame ones, dropping some. The sample consists of 1,500 to 2,000 clones, roughly 70% of them appearing once. Study-wide results and limits: The study observed clonal expansion of CD4+ and CD8+ blood T cells by week 6 at 0.1 to 3.0 mg/kg.

As regards this clone: Its matching antigen is unknown.

Germline V CDR1 and CDR2: GTSNPN, SVGIG (reference sequence). V lost 4 bases and J lost 1, with 4 bases in between. The CDR3 has 11 amino acids. This TCR was sampled from an adult with an advanced solid tumor such as melanoma, head and neck, liver or kidney cancer. The V call is TRBV30, the J call TRBJ1-1; D call uncertain. Sequenced here: CD4+ or CD8+ T cells sorted from blood, sampled in a trial of the OX40 agonist ivuxolimab. CDR3 in amino acids: CAWNWNTEAFF. The CDR3 DNA reads as TGTGCCTGGAATTGGAACACTGAAGCTTTCTTT.